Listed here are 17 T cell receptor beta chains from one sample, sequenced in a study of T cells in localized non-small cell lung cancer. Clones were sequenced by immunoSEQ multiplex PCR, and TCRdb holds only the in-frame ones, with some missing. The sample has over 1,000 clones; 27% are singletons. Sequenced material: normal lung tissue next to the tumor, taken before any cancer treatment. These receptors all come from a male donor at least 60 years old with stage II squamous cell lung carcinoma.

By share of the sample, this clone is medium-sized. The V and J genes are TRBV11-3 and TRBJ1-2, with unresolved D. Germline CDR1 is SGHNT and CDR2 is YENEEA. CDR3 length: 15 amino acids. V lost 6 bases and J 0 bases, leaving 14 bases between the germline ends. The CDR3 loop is CASSPPAGANYGYTF. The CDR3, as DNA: TGTGCCAGCAGTCCCCCAGCCGGAGCTAACTATGGCTACACCTTC.

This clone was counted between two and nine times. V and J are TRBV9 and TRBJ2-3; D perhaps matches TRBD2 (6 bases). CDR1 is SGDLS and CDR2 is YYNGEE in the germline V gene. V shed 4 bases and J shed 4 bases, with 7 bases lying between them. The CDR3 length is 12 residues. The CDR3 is CASSLAADTQYF. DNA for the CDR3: TGTGCCAGCAGCTTAGCGGCAGATACGCAGTATTTT.

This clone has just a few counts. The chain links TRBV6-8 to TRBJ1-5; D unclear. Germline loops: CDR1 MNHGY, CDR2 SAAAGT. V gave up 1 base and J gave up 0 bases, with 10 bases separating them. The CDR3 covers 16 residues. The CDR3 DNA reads TGTGCCAGCAGTTACTACGCGGGCTATAGCAATCAGCCCCAGCATTTT. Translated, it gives CASSYYAGYSNQPQHF.

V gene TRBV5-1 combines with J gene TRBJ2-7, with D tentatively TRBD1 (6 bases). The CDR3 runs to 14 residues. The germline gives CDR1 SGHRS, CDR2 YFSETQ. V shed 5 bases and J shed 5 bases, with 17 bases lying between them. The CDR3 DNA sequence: TGCGCCAGCAGGTACAGGGTAAATCTCGACGAGCAGTACTTC. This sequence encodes CASRYRVNLDEQYF.

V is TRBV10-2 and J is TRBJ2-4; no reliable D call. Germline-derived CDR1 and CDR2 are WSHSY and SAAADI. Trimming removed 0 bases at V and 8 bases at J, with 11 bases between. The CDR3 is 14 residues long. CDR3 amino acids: CASSESRDWDIQYF. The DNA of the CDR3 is TGCGCCAGCAGTGAGTCAAGGGATTGGGACATTCAGTACTTC.

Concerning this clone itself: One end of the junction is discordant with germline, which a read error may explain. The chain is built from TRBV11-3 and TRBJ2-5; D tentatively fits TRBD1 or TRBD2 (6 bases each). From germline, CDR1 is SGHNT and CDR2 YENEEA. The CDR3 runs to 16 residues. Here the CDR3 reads CASRLGFRGARETQYF. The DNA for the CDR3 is TGTGCCAGCAGGTTAGGTTTTAGGGGGGCTCGAGAGACCCAGTACTTC.

The CDR3 region has the DNA TGTGCCACCAGCAGGATACGCGATAGCAATCAGCCCCAGCATTTT. This translates into CATSRIRDSNQPQHF. The chain is built from TRBV15 and TRBJ1-5, with D unclear. In germline, CDR1 is LNHNV, CDR2 YYDKDF (reference sequence). V lost 3 bases and J lost 0, with 9 bases in between. The CDR3 covers 15 residues.

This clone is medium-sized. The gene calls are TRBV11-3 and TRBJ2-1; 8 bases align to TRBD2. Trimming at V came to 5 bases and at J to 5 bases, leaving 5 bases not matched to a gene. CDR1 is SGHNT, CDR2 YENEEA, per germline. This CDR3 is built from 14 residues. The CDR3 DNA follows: TGTGCCAGCAGCCCCGGGGGGGCACACAATGAGCAGTTCTTC. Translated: CASSPGGAHNEQFF.

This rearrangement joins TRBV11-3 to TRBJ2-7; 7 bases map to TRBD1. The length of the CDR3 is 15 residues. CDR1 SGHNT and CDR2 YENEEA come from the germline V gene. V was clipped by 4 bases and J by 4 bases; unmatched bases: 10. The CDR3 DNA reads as TGTGCCAGCAGCTCCGGGACAGCCAACTTTTACGAGCAGTACGTC. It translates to CASSSGTANFYEQYV.

CDR3 in DNA: TGTGCCAGCAGCTTAGAGGGACTAGCGGGGGGGCGTAGCATTCAGTACTTC. Translated, it gives CASSLEGLAGGRSIQYF. The genes are TRBV11-3 and TRBJ2-4, with 16 positions matching TRBD2. There are 17 residues in the CDR3. The V segment lost 0 bases and the J segment 9 bases; nucleotides outside the gene matches: 5. The germline CDR1 and CDR2 sequences are SGHNT and YENEEA.

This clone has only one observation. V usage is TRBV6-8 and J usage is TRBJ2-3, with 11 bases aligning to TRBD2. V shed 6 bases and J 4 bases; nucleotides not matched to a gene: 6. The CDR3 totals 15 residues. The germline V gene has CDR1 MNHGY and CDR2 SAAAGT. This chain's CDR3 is CASRSLAGGPDTQYF. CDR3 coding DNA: TGTGCCAGCAGAAGTCTAGCGGGGGGTCCAGATACGCAGTATTTT.

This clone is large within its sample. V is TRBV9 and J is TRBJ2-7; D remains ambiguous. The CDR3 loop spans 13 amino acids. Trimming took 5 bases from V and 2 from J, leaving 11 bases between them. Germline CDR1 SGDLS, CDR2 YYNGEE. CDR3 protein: CASSDTVPYEQYV. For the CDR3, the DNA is TGTGCCAGCAGTGACACAGTTCCCTACGAGCAGTACGTC.

The CDR3 region has the DNA TGTGCCAGCAGTGAGGGGGACAGCCTCTATGGCTACACCTTC. This codes for CASSEGDSLYGYTF. The rearrangement links TRBV6-8 to TRBJ1-2, with 7 bases lining up with TRBD1. J gave up 4 bases and V 5 bases, and 7 bases lay outside the gene matches. This CDR3 has 14 residues. The germline CDR1 and CDR2 sequences are MNHGY and SAAAGT.

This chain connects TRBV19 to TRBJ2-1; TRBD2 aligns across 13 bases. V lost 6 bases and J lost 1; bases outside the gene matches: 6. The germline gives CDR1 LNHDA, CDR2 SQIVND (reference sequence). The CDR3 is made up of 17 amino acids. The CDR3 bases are TGTGCCAGTAGCCCCGGGACTAGCGGGATGTCCTACAATGAGCAGTTCTTC. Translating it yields CASSPGTSGMSYNEQFF.

In DNA form, the CDR3 reads TGTGCCATCAGTGAGTCGAATGGTGGCAGGGGGGCGTATGGCTCCTACAATGAGCAGTTCTTC. Encoded protein: CAISESNGGRGAYGSYNEQFF. This chain joins TRBV10-3 and TRBJ2-1; D might be TRBD1 (7 bases). The CDR3 is made up of 21 amino acids. Germline V gene sequence: CDR1 ENHRY, CDR2 SYGVKD. Trimming removed 0 bases at V and 0 bases at J, with 24 bases between.

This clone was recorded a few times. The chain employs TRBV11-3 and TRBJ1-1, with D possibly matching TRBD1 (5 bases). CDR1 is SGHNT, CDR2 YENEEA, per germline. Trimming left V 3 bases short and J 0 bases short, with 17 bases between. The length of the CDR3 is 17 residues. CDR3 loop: CASSLAGAGALNTEAFF. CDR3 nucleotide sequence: TGTGCCAGCAGCTTGGCCGGGGCAGGAGCCCTGAACACTGAAGCTTTCTTT. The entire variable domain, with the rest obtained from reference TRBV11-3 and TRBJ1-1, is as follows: EAGVVQSPRYKIIEKKQPVAFWCNPISGHNTLYWYLQNLGQGPELLIRYENEEAVDDSQLPKDRFSAERLKGVDSTLKIQPAELGDSAVYLCASSLAGAGALNTEAFFGQGTRLTVV.

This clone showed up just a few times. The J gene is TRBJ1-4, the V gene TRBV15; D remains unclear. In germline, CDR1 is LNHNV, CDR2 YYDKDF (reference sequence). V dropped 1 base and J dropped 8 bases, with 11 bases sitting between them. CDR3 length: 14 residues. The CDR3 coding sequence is TGTGCCACCAGCAGAGGAACCTTGAGCGAAAAACTGTTTTTT. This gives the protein CATSRGTLSEKLFF.